What follows describes a single TCR beta chain. This CDR3 is 14 amino acids long. With V trimmed by 5 bases and J by 3 bases, 4 bases remained unmatched. The germline CDR1 and CDR2 sequences are LNHDA and SQIVND (reference sequence). Data came from immunoSEQ multiplex PCR; TCRdb stores just in-frame clones and leaves some out. The sample consists of tens of thousands of clones, 96% of them appearing once. This specimen belongs to a study of technical replicates of blood from several donors. This receptor was identified in a human donor in good health. The chain recombines TRBV19 with TRBJ2-7, with TRBD2 matching over 10 bases. The sample comprised T cells isolated from PBMCs. The CDR3 region has the DNA TGTGCCAGTAGTTTGGGACTAGCGTACTACGAGCAGTACTTC. Translating gives CASSLGLAYYEQYF.